Below, one TCR beta chain is given with its context. Its antigen is unidentified. The data were produced by immunoSEQ multiplex PCR, yet TCRdb's version contains in-frame clones alone and is incomplete. The sample lists several thousand clones, less than 75% seen once, with roughly 9.5% in the top ten. Sequencing was limited to surgery cases with top T cell transcript signatures in brain tissue. Pre-surgery treatment included at least one anti-epileptic drug. This CDR3 has 14 residues. CDR1 SGDLS and CDR2 YYNGEE come from the germline V gene. V dropped 0 bases and J dropped 5 bases, with 11 bases sitting between them. This entry comes from a study of brain T cells in children with intractable seizures. Findings and caveats of the study: Only CDR3 sequence similarity suggested viral specificity, without known HCMV serostatus. Each case's top public CDR3 resembled known HCMV, EBV or influenza A CDR3s. Clones missing pre-surgery may reflect undersampling of that blood sample.

Sequencing was performed on resected brain tissue, taken at surgery. The chain joins TRBV9 to TRBJ1-2; D unresolved. The TCR was taken from a boy younger than two with tuberous sclerosis and intractable seizures. CDR3 protein: CASSVEDGAYGYTF. Here the CDR3 DNA reads TGTGCCAGCAGCGTAGAGGACGGCGCATATGGCTACACCTTC.